Below, 10 T cell receptor beta chains from the same sample are listed, as sequenced in a study of blood T cell repertoires in COVID-19. Using immunoSEQ multiplex PCR, the repertoire was profiled, and TCRdb retains in-frame clones only, with some absent. The sample has about 400,000 clones, nearly 90% seen once. Sequenced: PBMCs or T cells enriched from blood (not recorded which). The receptors shown here come from a woman aged 40 to 50 with acute COVID-19.

This clone was recorded once. This chain uses TRBV6-5 with TRBJ2-3; weak D call: TRBD2 (6 bases). This CDR3 spans 12 amino acids. Between the trimmed V and J ends, which lost 8 bases and 9 bases, there was a span of 15 bases. CDR1 and CDR2 (germline): MNHEY, SVGAGI. CDR3 region: CASLSGRGTQYF. The CDR3 region has the DNA TGTGCCAGCCTATCCGGTCGGGGGACGCAGTATTTT.

The chain uses TRBV16 and TRBJ1-2; TRBD1 aligns across 9 bases. V lost 1 base, J lost 7 bases, and 10 bases stayed unmatched. Germline loops: CDR1 KGHSY, CDR2 FQNENV. The CDR3 is 16 amino acids. CDR3 sequence: CASSQFAGGQGSGYTF. Written as DNA, the CDR3 is TGTGCCAGCAGCCAATTTGCCGGCGGACAGGGGTCTGGCTACACCTTC. The whole variable domain, remainder taken from reference TRBV16 and TRBJ1-2, is GEEVAQTPKHLVRGEGQKAKLYCAPIKGHSYVFWYQQVLKNEFKFLISFQNENVFDETGMPKERFSAKCLPNSPCSLEIQATKLEDSAVYFCASSQFAGGQGSGYTFGSGTRLTVV.

The genes are TRBV18 and TRBJ1-2; 7 bases align to TRBD1. With 8 bases clipped from V and 3 bases from J, the junction kept 6 bases outside the gene matches. This CDR3 has 13 amino acids. CDR1 is KGHSH, CDR2 LQKENI, per germline. The CDR3 sequence: CASHRGFDYGYTF. CDR3 coding DNA: TGTGCCAGCCACAGGGGCTTCGACTATGGCTACACCTTC.

The chain combines TRBV10-2 with TRBJ2-5, with 8 positions matching TRBD2. Germline values: CDR1 WSHSY, CDR2 SAAADI. V shed 7 bases, J shed 3 bases, and the junction held 10 bases outside the gene matches. The CDR3 is made up of 15 amino acids. CDR3 nucleotide sequence: TGCGCCAGCAAGGACGCGGGACTAGGGGAAGAGACCCAGTACTTC. This gives the protein CASKDAGLGEETQYF.

The chain has TRBV29-1 and TRBJ2-1, with D perhaps matching TRBD2 (5 bases). V shed 3 bases and J shed 6 bases, with 12 bases lying between them. Per the germline V gene, CDR1 is SQVTM and CDR2 is ANQGSEA. CDR3 length equals 13 residues. The CDR3 nucleotides read TGCAGCGTTGAGGGAGCCACCACCAATGAGCAGTTCTTC. Its protein is CSVEGATTNEQFF.

This clone was detected only once. The V and J genes are TRBV4-1 and TRBJ1-6; D gene uncertain. CDR3 length: 13 amino acids. The V and J ends lost 3 bases and 8 bases respectively, with 8 bases between them. The germline V gene encodes CDR1 MGHRA and CDR2 YSYEKL. CDR3: CASSHYQDSPLHF. The CDR3 DNA reads TGCGCCAGCAGCCACTACCAGGATTCACCCCTCCACTTT.

The V gene is TRBV30, the J gene TRBJ1-3; 8 bases line up with TRBD1. Trimming removed 5 bases from V and 3 bases from J; junction bases left unmatched: 6. Per the germline V gene, CDR1 is GTSNPN and CDR2 is SVGIG (reference sequence). CDR3 length equals 14 residues. In DNA, the CDR3 is TGTGCCTGGGGCCAGGGGGCGTTTGGAAACACCATATATTTT. This encodes CAWGQGAFGNTIYF.

In regard to this clone: Other nucleotide sequences from this sample produce the same CDR3. V and J are TRBV5-1 and TRBJ1-1, with D uncertain. Trimming removed 0 bases at V and 4 bases at J, with 7 bases between. The CDR3 loop spans 13 amino acids. Germline V lookup: CDR1 SGHRS, CDR2 YFSETQ. CDR3 amino acids: CASSLGGGTEAFF. CDR3 in DNA: TGCGCCAGCAGCTTGGGTGGAGGCACTGAAGCTTTCTTT.

This clone came up once. The genes are TRBV7-4 and TRBJ2-7; TRBD1 matches 8 bases. Germline loops: CDR1 SGHVT, CDR2 SQSDAQ. This CDR3 has 12 amino acids. After removal of 5 bases from V and 5 bases from J, the junction contained 2 bases not matched to a gene. This CDR3 is CASSPTGDEQYF. DNA for the CDR3: TGTGCCAGCAGCCCGACAGGGGACGAGCAGTACTTC.

To note about this clone: With a much larger clone just one base away, this may be a read error. Other DNA sequences in this specimen translate into the identical CDR3. This chain uses TRBV12-3 or TRBV12-4 with TRBJ1-1, with D tentatively TRBD1 (5 bases). The CDR3 extends over 13 amino acids. V was trimmed by 6 bases and J by 1 base, leaving 9 bases between them. The CDR3 DNA is TGTGCCAGCAGGGGGCAGGGGAACACTGAAGCTTTCTTT. This translates into CASRGQGNTEAFF.